This is a list of T cell receptor beta chains from one sample in a study of regulatory T cells in long-lasting Graves disease. TCRdb passed the multiplex PCR reads through MiXCR, listing each CDR3 protein once. The sample has roughly 400,000 distinct CDR3 sequences; 20% to 25% are singletons. This specimen consisted of peripheral blood mononuclear cells (PBMCs), obtained when the disease was refractory, from a patient treated with antithyroid drugs. These receptors all come from a female donor with Graves disease. Both conserved end residues are part of each CDR3. Each record gives: clone size, J gene, D gene, V gene, CDR3 DNA, CDR3 protein. D genes are given only for firm matches. The size entry is marked missing in some rows and otherwise reads once, few, many or a size class.

-,TRBJ1-2,-,TRBV7-9,TGTGCCAGCAGCTTAGGGGACTCCTCGCGGGACGGCTACACCTTC,CASSLGDSSRDGYTF
-,TRBJ1-2,-,TRBV29-1,TGCAGCGTTGAATTTTCGCGGACTGCTAGCTATGGCTACACCTTC,CSVEFSRTASYGYTF
-,TRBJ1-2,TRBD1,TRBV7-3,TGTGCCAGCAGCATAAGCGGGACAGGGAATTATGGCTACACCTTC,CASSISGTGNYGYTF
many,TRBJ2-2,TRBD2,TRBV28,TGTGCCAGCAGTTTTGGCGGGAGCTCCGGGGAGCTGTTTTTT,CASSFGGSSGELFF
many,TRBJ2-7,-,TRBV28,TGTGCCAGCAGTCGGGGGCCGCGGGGGCGGCCAAGCTCCTACGAGCAGTACTTC,CASSRGPRGRPSSYEQYF
few,TRBJ1-4,-,TRBV6-1,TGTGCCAGCAGACCCGACGCTGCAACTAATGAAAAACTGTTTTTT,CASRPDAATNEKLFF
many,TRBJ2-2,-,TRBV6-1,TGTGCCAGCAGACGAGAATTGGGTACCGGGGAGCTGTTTTTT,CASRRELGTGELFF
-,TRBJ1-5,-,TRBV20-1,TGCAGTGCTAGAGATGGGCCGAACAATCAGCCCCAGCATTTT,CSARDGPNNQPQHF
few,TRBJ2-5,TRBD1,TRBV5-4,TGTGCCAGCAGCTCCCCCGGGACAGGGGGCGGAGAGACCCAGTACTTC,CASSSPGTGGGETQYF
once,TRBJ2-2,-,TRBV27,TGTGCCAGCAGATGGACGGAGAACACCAGGGAGCTGTTTTTT,CASRWTENTRELFF
-,TRBJ1-1,TRBD1,TRBV28,TGTGCCAGCAGTTTAGGGACAGTCGGAAATGAAGCTTTCTTT,CASSLGTVGNEAFF
many,TRBJ1-6,-,TRBV2,TGTGCCAGCAGTGAATGGGACCTGGCGGATTATAATTCACCCCTCCACTTT,CASSEWDLADYNSPLHF
many,TRBJ2-2,-,TRBV10-1,TGCGCCAGCAGTTATAGCGGCACTAACACCGGGGAGCTGTTTTTT,CASSYSGTNTGELFF
many,TRBJ2-7,-,TRBV28,TGTGCCAGCAGTTTTAAGGGTTTCTCCTACGAGCAGTACTTC,CASSFKGFSYEQYF
-,TRBJ2-7,TRBD2,TRBV7-9,TGTGCCAGCAGCGTATTTAGCGGGAGTAGAACCTACGAGCAGTACTTC,CASSVFSGSRTYEQYF
few,TRBJ2-7,-,TRBV5-6,TGTGCCAGCAGCTTTGTGGGGTATGTGTCCTACGAGCAGTACTTC,CASSFVGYVSYEQYF
many,TRBJ2-5,-,TRBV12-3/TRBV12-4,TGTGCCAGCAGTTTACAGGACGCTCAAGAGACCCAGTACTTC,CASSLQDAQETQYF
few,TRBJ2-7,-,TRBV29-1,TGCAGCGTTGGTCCGGGATCCTACGAGCAGTACTTC,CSVGPGSYEQYF
many,TRBJ1-2,-,TRBV28,TGTGCCAGCAGTCCCGAGGACGGTTTTTATGGCTACACCTTC,CASSPEDGFYGYTF
-,TRBJ2-5,TRBD2,TRBV11-3,TGTGCCAGCAGCTTAAATAGGACTAGCGGGAGGCGTCAAGAGGCCCAGTACTTC,CASSLNRTSGRRQEAQYF
many,TRBJ2-5,TRBD2,TRBV6-4,TGTGCCAGCAGTTACTCGGCGGGAGGGCCAGGGGAGACCCAGTACTTC,CASSYSAGGPGETQYF
few,TRBJ2-5,TRBD2,TRBV7-9,TGTGCCAGCAGCTTAGGAGGACTAGCGGAGAGGACCCAGTACTTC,CASSLGGLAERTQYF
few,TRBJ1-1,-,TRBV7-9,TGTGCCAGCAGCTTAACGGCGGAGAACACTGAAGCTTTCTTT,CASSLTAENTEAFF
few,TRBJ2-3,TRBD2,TRBV27,TGTGCCAGCAGTTCCCCCCTGCGGGAGCGTTGGGATACGCAGTATTTT,CASSSPLRERWDTQYF